The T cell receptor beta chain described here comes from a study of cytomegalovirus exposure and HLA in healthy donors. Study context: The 120 or so validation repertoires were reported in a later analysis to have been generated on the same platform as the roughly 670 first-cohort repertoires.

Study-wide points: High sensitivity and specificity were reportedly achieved when the classifier diagnosed cytomegalovirus status. CMV antigen specificity was confirmed in vitro for three CMV-associated chains.

Germline V gene sequence: CDR1 SGHVS, CDR2 FNYEAQ. Trimming removed 11 bases from V and 6 bases from J; junction bases left unmatched: 10. The CDR3 has 13 amino acids. A note on this clone: Its specificity is unknown.

The method was immunoSEQ multiplex PCR; TCRdb's version includes in-frame clones alone and lacks a portion of them. This table has tens of thousands of clones, around 89% appearing once. The sequenced sample consisted of PBMCs. The chain combines TRBV7-6 with TRBJ2-3, with 8 bases matching TRBD2. The TCR sequence derives from a woman younger than 35 in good health and CMV-seronegative. The DNA of the CDR3 is TGTGCCGGGGCGAGCGGGAGCTCTGATACGCAGTATTTT. This gives the protein CAGASGSSDTQYF.